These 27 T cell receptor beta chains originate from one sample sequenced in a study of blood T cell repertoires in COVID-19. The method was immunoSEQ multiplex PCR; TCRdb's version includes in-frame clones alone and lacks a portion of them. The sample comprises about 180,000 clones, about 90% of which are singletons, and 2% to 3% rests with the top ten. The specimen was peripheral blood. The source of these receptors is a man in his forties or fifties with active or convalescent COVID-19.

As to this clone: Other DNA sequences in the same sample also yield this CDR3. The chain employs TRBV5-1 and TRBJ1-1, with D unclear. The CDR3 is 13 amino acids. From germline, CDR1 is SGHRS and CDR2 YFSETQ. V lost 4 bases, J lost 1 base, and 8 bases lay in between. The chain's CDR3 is CASSLQENTEAFF. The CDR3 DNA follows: TGCGCCAGCAGCCTTCAGGAGAACACTGAAGCTTTCTTT.

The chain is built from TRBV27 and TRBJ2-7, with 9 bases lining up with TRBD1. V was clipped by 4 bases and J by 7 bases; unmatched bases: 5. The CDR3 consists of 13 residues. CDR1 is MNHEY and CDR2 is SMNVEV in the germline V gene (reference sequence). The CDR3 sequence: CASSYGTGTEQYF. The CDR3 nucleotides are TGTGCCAGCAGTTACGGGACAGGGACAGAGCAGTACTTC.

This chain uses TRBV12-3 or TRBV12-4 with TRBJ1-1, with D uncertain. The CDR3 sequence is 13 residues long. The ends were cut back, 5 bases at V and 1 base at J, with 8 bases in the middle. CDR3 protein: CASSLTRNTEAFF. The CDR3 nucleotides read TGTGCCAGCAGTCTTACAAGGAACACTGAAGCTTTCTTT.

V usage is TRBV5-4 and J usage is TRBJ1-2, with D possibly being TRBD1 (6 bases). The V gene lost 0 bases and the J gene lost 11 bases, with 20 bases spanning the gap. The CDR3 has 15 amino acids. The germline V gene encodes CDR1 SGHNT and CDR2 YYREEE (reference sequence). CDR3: CASSLEQGEALLYTF. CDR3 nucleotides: TGTGCCAGCAGCTTGGAACAGGGTGAAGCCCTGTTGTACACCTTC. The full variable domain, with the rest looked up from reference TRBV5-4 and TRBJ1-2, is ETGVTQSPTHLIKTRGQQVTLRCSSQSGHNTVSWYQQALGQGPQFIFQYYREEENGRGNFPPRFSGLQFPNYSSELNVNALELDDSALYLCASSLEQGEALLYTFGSGTRLTVV.

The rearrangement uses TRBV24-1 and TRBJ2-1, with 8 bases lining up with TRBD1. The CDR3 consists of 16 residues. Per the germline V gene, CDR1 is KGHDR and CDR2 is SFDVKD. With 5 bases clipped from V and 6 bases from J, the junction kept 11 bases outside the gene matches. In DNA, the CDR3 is TGTGCCACCAGTGCCTGGACAGGGAAGGAGCCCAATGAGCAGTTCTTC. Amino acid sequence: CATSAWTGKEPNEQFF.

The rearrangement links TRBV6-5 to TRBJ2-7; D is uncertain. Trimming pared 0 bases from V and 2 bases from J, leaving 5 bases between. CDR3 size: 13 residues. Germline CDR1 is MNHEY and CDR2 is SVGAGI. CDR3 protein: CASSYSPAYEQYF. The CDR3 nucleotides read TGTGCCAGCAGTTACTCGCCAGCCTACGAGCAGTACTTC.

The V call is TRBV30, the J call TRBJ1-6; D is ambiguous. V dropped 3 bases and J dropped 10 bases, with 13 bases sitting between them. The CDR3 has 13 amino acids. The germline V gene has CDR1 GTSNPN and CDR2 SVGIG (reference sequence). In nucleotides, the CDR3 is TGTGCCTGGAGCGTCCCGACAATCTCACCCCTCCACTTT. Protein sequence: CAWSVPTISPLHF.

CDR3 sequence: CASSPSGGETDTQYF. CDR3 nucleotides: TGTGCCAGCAGTCCTAGCGGGGGGGAGACAGATACGCAGTATTTT. This chain connects TRBV6-5 to TRBJ2-3; 12 positions agree with TRBD2. CDR3 length: 15 amino acids. V shed 5 bases, J shed 3 bases, and the junction held 3 bases outside the gene matches. CDR1 is MNHEY, CDR2 SVGAGI, per germline.

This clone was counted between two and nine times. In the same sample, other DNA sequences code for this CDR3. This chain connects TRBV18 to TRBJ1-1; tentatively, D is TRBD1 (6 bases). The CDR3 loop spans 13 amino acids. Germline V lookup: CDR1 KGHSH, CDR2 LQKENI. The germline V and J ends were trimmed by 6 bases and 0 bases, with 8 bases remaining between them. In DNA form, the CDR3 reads TGTGCCAGCTCCCGGACAGTGAACACTGAAGCTTTCTTT. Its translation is CASSRTVNTEAFF.

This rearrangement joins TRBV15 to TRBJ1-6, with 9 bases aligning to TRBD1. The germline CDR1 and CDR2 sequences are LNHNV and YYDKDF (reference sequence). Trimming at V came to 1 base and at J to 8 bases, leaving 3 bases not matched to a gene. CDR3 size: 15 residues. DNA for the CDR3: TGTGCCACCAGCAGAGCGACAGGGGGTGATTCACCCCTCCACTTT. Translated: CATSRATGGDSPLHF.

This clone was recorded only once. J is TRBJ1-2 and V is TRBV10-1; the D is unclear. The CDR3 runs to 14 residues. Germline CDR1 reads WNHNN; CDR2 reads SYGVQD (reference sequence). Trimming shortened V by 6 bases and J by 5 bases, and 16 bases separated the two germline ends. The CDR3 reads CASSREAALYGYTF. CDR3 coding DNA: TGCGCCAGCAGCCGAGAGGCTGCCCTTTATGGCTACACCTTC.

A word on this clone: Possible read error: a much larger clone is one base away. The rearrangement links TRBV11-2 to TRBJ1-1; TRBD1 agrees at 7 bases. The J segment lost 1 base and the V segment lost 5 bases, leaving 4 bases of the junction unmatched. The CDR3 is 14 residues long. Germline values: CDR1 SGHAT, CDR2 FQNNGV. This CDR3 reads CASSPTGRNTEAFF. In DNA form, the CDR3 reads TGTGCCAGCAGCCCGACAGGGCGGAACACTGAAGCTTTCTTT.

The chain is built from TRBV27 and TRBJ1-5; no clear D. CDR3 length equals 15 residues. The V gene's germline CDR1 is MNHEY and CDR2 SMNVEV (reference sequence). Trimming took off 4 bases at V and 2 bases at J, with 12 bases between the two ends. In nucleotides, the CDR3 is TGTGCCAGCAGTTCTTCAACGGGTGGCAATCAGCCCCAGCATTTT. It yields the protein CASSSSTGGNQPQHF.

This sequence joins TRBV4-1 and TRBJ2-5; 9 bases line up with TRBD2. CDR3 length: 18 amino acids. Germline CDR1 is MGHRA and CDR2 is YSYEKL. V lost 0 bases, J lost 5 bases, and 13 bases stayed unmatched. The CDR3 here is CASSQDTPRGGFGETQYF. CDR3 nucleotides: TGCGCCAGCAGCCAAGATACCCCGCGGGGGGGCTTCGGGGAGACCCAGTACTTC.

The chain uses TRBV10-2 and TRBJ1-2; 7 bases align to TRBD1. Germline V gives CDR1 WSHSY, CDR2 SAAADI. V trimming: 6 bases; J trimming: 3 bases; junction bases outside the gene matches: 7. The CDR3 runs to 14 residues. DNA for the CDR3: TGCGCCAGCAGCACAGGGGAGGATGACTATGGCTACACCTTC. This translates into CASSTGEDDYGYTF.

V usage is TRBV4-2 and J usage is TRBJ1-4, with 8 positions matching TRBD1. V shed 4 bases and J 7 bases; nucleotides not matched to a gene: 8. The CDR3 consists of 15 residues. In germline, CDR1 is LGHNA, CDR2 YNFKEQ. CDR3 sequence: CASSLGQGAVEKLFF. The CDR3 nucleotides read TGTGCCAGCAGCCTCGGTCAGGGGGCGGTTGAAAAACTGTTTTTT.

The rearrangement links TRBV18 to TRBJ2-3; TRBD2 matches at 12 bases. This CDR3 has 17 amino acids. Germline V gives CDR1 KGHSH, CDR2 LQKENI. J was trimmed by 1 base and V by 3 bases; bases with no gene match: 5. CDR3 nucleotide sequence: TGTGCCAGCTCACCGAGGCCTAGCGGGGGGGGCACAGATACGCAGTATTTT. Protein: CASSPRPSGGGTDTQYF.

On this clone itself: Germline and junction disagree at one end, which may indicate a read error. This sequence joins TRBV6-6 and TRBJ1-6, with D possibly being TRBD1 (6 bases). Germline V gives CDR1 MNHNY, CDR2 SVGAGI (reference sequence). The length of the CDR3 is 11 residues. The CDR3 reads CASSNRDTPDF. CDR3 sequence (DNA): TGTGCCAGCAGCAACCGGGACACCCCAGACTTT.

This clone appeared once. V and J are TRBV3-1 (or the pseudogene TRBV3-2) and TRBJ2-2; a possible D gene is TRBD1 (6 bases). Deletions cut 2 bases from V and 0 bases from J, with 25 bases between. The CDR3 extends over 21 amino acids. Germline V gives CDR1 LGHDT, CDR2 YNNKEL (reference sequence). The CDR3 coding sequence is TGTGCCAGCAGCCAACCCCGAAACCCCCTACCAAGGACAGCGAACACCGGGGAGCTGTTTTTT. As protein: CASSQPRNPLPRTANTGELFF.

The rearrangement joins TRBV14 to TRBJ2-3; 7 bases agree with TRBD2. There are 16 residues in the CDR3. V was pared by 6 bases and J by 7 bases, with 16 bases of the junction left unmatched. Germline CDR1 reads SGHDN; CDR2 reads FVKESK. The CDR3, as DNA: TGTGCCAGCAGTAGAGCGGGGCCTCACGTTGGGCATACGCAGTATTTT. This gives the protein CASSRAGPHVGHTQYF. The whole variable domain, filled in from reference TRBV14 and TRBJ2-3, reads EAGVTQFPSHSVIEKGQTVTLRCDPISGHDNLYWYRRVMGKEIKFLLHFVKESKQDESGMPNNRFLAERTGGTYSTLKVQPAELEDSGVYFCASSRAGPHVGHTQYFGPGTRLTVL.

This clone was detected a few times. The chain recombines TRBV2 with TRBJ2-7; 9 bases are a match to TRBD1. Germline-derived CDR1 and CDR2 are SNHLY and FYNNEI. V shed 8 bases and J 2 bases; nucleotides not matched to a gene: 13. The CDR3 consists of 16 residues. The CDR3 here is CASRRTGTGSAYEQYF. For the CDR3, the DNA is TGTGCCAGCCGACGGACCGGGACAGGGAGCGCCTACGAGCAGTACTTC.

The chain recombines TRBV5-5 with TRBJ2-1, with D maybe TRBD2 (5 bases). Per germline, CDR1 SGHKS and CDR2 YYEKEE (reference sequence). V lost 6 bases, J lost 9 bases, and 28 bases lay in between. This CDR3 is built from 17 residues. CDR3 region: CASTTLPSGLVGGEQFF. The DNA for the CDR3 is TGTGCCAGCACCACTTTACCCTCCGGCCTGGTCGGAGGTGAGCAGTTCTTC.

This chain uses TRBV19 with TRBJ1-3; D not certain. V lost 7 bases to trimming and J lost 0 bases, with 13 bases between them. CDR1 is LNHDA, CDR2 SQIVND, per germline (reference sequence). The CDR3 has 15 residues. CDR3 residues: CASTTPGRSGNTIYF. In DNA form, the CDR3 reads TGTGCCAGTACCACACCAGGCCGCTCTGGAAACACCATATATTTT.

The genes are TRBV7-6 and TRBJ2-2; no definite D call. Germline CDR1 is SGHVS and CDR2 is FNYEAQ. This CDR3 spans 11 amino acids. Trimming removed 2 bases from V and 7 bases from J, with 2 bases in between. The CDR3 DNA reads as TGTGCCAGCAGCTTATACGGGGAGCTGTTTTTT. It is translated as CASSLYGELFF.

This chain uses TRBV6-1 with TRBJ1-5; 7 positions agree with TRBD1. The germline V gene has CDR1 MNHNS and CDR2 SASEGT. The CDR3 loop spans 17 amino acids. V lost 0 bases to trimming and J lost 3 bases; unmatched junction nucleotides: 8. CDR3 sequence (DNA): TGTGCCAGCAGTGAAGCGAGGACCAGGGGGAACAATCAGCCCCAGCATTTT. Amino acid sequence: CASSEARTRGNNQPQHF.

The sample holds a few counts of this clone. The CDR3 bases are TGTGCCATCAGCGAGGTAGCGGGGGGGCCCGGGGAGCTGTTTTTT. Translated: CAISEVAGGPGELFF. V is TRBV10-3 and J is TRBJ2-2; 11 bases are a match to TRBD2. CDR3 length: 15 amino acids. Germline assignment: CDR1 ENHRY and CDR2 SYGVKD. V was pared by 6 bases and J by 6 bases, with 6 bases of the junction left unmatched.

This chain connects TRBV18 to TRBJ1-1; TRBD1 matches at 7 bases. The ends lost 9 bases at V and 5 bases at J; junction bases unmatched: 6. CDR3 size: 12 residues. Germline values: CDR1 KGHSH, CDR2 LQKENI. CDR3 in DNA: TGTGCCAGTACAGGGGTACGGACTGAAGCTTTCTTT. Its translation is CASTGVRTEAFF.